The rows below give T cell receptor beta chains drawn from one sample of a study of PD-L1 blockade in urothelial cancer. The repertoire was sequenced with immunoSEQ multiplex PCR; TCRdb's copy has only in-frame clones and lacks some. The sample shows 95,000 to 130,000 clones, approximately 90% of them seen only once. The specimen was PBMCs, collected around atezolizumab (anti-PD-L1) treatment. The source of these receptors is a man in his fifties or sixties with urothelial cancer. Both conserved end residues are part of each CDR3. The D gene is left open where the match is weak. Not all rows give a size; the values are once, few, many and, for expanded clones, a class.

V: TRBV11-2; D: TRBD1; size: few; J: TRBJ2-7; CDR3: CASSLGQGKQYF
V: TRBV7-9; D: .; size: few; J: TRBJ2-1; CDR3: CASSPEGVEQFF
V: TRBV28; D: TRBD1; size: .; J: TRBJ1-5; CDR3: CASSLWTGAGNQPQHF
V: TRBV19; D: .; size: .; J: TRBJ1-2; CDR3: CASSTATSNYGYTF
V: TRBV27; D: TRBD1; size: .; J: TRBJ1-5; CDR3: CASSRTGGNQPQHF
V: TRBV4-2; D: .; size: .; J: TRBJ1-2; CDR3: CASSQGLGEAYGYTF
V: TRBV9; D: TRBD1; size: .; J: TRBJ1-2; CDR3: CASSGDRSNYGYTF
V: TRBV23-1; D: TRBD1; size: .; J: TRBJ1-1; CDR3: CASSQSEPGGRTTNTEAFF
V: TRBV9; D: TRBD2; size: .; J: TRBJ2-3; CDR3: CASSVGAQGLAGGARSTDTQYF
V: TRBV5-1; D: TRBD1; size: .; J: TRBJ2-1; CDR3: CASSVTQGAMYNEQFF
V: TRBV6-4; D: .; size: .; J: TRBJ1-6; CDR3: CASRAEQGFNSPLHF
V: TRBV19; D: TRBD1; size: .; J: TRBJ2-5; CDR3: CASSIGQGWQETQYF
V: TRBV4-1; D: .; size: few; J: TRBJ1-6; CDR3: CASSQYQGNSPLHF
V: TRBV28; D: TRBD1; size: .; J: TRBJ2-5; CDR3: CASRGPTGAETQYF
V: TRBV5-4; D: TRBD1; size: .; J: TRBJ1-3; CDR3: CASSSAFGQGFSGNTIYF
V: TRBV7-8; D: .; size: .; J: TRBJ1-5; CDR3: CASSLAQDSNQPQHF
V: TRBV4-2; D: TRBD1; size: few; J: TRBJ1-1; CDR3: CASSQETGGAFF
V: TRBV28; D: .; size: .; J: TRBJ2-2; CDR3: CASTSPGRDTGELFF
V: TRBV2; D: TRBD1; size: .; J: TRBJ1-5; CDR3: CASSEKTGEGQPQHF
V: TRBV5-1; D: .; size: .; J: TRBJ1-2; CDR3: CASSLVSGNYGYTF
V: TRBV11-2; D: .; size: many; J: TRBJ1-2; CDR3: CASSQGTDYGYTF
V: TRBV30; D: TRBD1; size: .; J: TRBJ2-7; CDR3: CAWGTGGYEQYF
V: TRBV7-8; D: TRBD1; size: .; J: TRBJ1-2; CDR3: CASKEEPGGWDYGYTF
V: TRBV7-9; D: TRBD1; size: once; J: TRBJ1-1; CDR3: CASSLVRGGGEAFF
V: TRBV18; D: TRBD2; size: .; J: TRBJ2-3; CDR3: CASSPLGLAGTSTDTQYF